This is a list of T cell receptor beta chains from one sample in a study of Graves' ophthalmopathy and Graves' hyperthyroidism. In TCRdb, the multiplex PCR reads were re-called with MiXCR into one record per CDR3 protein. The data contain a few hundred thousand distinct CDR3 sequences, roughly 21% of them singletons. The material sequenced was peripheral blood. The source is a woman aged 45-60 years with Graves' ophthalmopathy. CDR3s include the opening cysteine and the closing phenylalanine or tryptophan. A D gene is named only where the DNA matches it firmly. A row's size may be missing; if present it is once, few, many or a size class.

-	TRBV5-1	TRBJ2-2	15	many	CASSHGGLDTGELFF	TGCGCCAGCAGCCACGGGGGGCTGGACACCGGGGAGCTGTTTTTT
-	TRBV6-5	TRBJ1-5	15	many	CASSSGVSSNQPQHF	TGTGCCAGCAGTTCAGGGGTTAGTAGCAATCAGCCCCAGCATTTT
-	TRBV28	TRBJ1-1	12	-	CASSVGGQKLFF	TGTGCCAGCAGTGTGGGAGGACAAAAGCTTTTCTTT
TRBD2	TRBV19	TRBJ2-7	14	many	CASSEAGTRYEQYF	TGTGCCAGTAGCGAAGCGGGAACACGCTACGAGCAGTACTTC
-	TRBV12-3/TRBV12-4	TRBJ1-2	14	many	CASSLSRGSYGYTF	TGTGCCAGCAGTTTGAGTAGGGGCAGCTATGGCTACACCTTC
-	TRBV27	TRBJ1-6	14	many	CASSLRGGNSPLHF	TGTGCCAGCAGTTTAAGGGGGGGCAATTCACCCCTCCACTTT
TRBD1	TRBV20-1	TRBJ2-7	14	once	CSARDDRGYYEQYF	TGCAGTGCTAGAGACGACAGGGGTTATTACGAGCAGTACTTC
TRBD1	TRBV29-1	TRBJ2-7	13	many	CSVRDRGSYEQYF	TGCAGCGTTCGGGACAGGGGTTCCTACGAGCAGTACTTC
-	TRBV5-1	TRBJ1-2	13	many	CASSFDASYGYTF	TGCGCCAGCAGCTTTGACGCATCCTATGGCTACACCTTC
-	TRBV7-2	TRBJ1-2	15	many	CASSLVGEPSYGYTF	TGTGCCAGCAGCTTAGTCGGGGAACCTAGCTATGGCTACACCTTC
-	TRBV2	TRBJ1-5	15	many	CASSVNRPSNQPQHF	TGTGCCAGCAGTGTTAACAGGCCCAGCAATCAGCCCCAGCATTTT
-	TRBV20-1	TRBJ2-7	15	few	CSARKVGDTTYEQYF	TGCAGTGCTAGAAAAGTGGGGGACACGACTTACGAGCAGTACTTC
-	TRBV2	TRBJ1-4	15	-	CASTQGGGTNEKLFF	TGTGCCAGCACACAGGGAGGCGGAACTAATGAAAAACTGTTTTTT
TRBD2	TRBV7-2	TRBJ2-5	11	many	CASGTGGTQYF	TGTGCCAGCGGGACGGGGGGGACCCAGTACTTC
-	TRBV12-3/TRBV12-4	TRBJ1-4	14	many	CASSFRDTNEKLFF	TGTGCCAGCAGTTTCCGGGACACTAATGAAAAACTGTTTTTT
TRBD1	TRBV6-1	TRBJ2-7	15	-	CASSVVRDRNYEQYF	TGTGCCAGCAGTGTTGTACGGGACAGGAACTACGAGCAGTACTTC
TRBD1	TRBV12-3/TRBV12-4	TRBJ1-2	15	many	CASSGQGASIYGYTF	TGTGCCAGCAGCGGACAGGGGGCTTCAATCTATGGCTACACCTTC
-	TRBV9	TRBJ1-2	15	few	CASSPREGEFYGYTF	TGTGCCAGCAGCCCCAGGGAGGGTGAATTCTATGGCTACACCTTC
-	TRBV19	TRBJ1-5	13	-	CASSIYMNQPQRF	TGTGCCAGTAGCATTTACATGAATCAGCCCCAGCGTTTT
-	TRBV12-3/TRBV12-4	TRBJ2-7	14	medium-sized	CASSRSDSHYEQYF	TGTGCCAGCAGTCGATCCGATAGCCACTACGAGCAGTACTTC
-	TRBV6-5	TRBJ1-1	13	many	CASSYSSTAEAFF	TGTGCCAGCAGTTACTCGAGCACGGCTGAAGCTTTCTTT
-	TRBV5-1	TRBJ2-7	20	many	CASSLKSSVVRSWDSYEQYF	TGCGCCAGCAGCTTGAAATCCTCGGTCGTGAGAAGTTGGGATTCCTACGAGCAGTACTTC
TRBD2	TRBV5-1	TRBJ2-6	15	many	CASNWGGSGANVLTF	TGCGCCAGCAATTGGGGGGGCTCTGGGGCCAACGTCCTGACTTTC
-	TRBV5-1	TRBJ2-7	14	few	CASSLQGAAYEQYF	TGCGCCAGCAGCTTGCAGGGTGCGGCCTACGAGCAGTACTTC
-	TRBV6-4	TRBJ2-5	13	-	CASSGTAVGTQYF	TGTGCCAGCAGTGGGACAGCCGTAGGGACCCAGTACTTC
-	TRBV12-3/TRBV12-4	TRBJ1-2	12	many	CASTRTNYGYTF	TGTGCCAGCACCCGGACCAACTATGGCTACACCTTC
-	TRBV7-8	TRBJ1-1	13	-	CASGGRGNTEAFF	TGTGCCAGCGGAGGCCGGGGGAACACTGAAGCTTTCTTT
-	TRBV19	TRBJ2-2	12	many	CASSILIGELFF	TGTGCCAGTAGTATCCTGATCGGGGAGCTGTTTTTT
-	TRBV15	TRBJ1-3	12	many	CATSREGNTIYF	TGTGCCACCAGCAGAGAAGGAAACACCATATATTTT
-	TRBV11-2	TRBJ2-3	14	few	CASSLDYNADTQYF	TGTGCCAGCAGCTTAGATTATAACGCAGATACGCAGTATTTT
-	TRBV24-1	TRBJ2-2	17	many	CATSDRRTPGFTGELFF	TGTGCCACCAGTGATCGGCGAACCCCGGGGTTCACCGGGGAGCTGTTTTTT
-	TRBV12-5	TRBJ1-1	12	many	CASGFGNTEAFF	TGTGCTAGTGGTTTCGGCAACACTGAAGCTTTCTTT
TRBD1	TRBV2	TRBJ2-2	16	many	CASSEGEGAYTGELFF	TGTGCCAGCAGTGAAGGCGAGGGGGCGTACACCGGGGAGCTGTTTTTT
-	TRBV20-1	TRBJ1-5	14	many	CSARKQLGDQPQHF	TGCAGTGCTAGAAAGCAGCTGGGTGATCAGCCCCAGCATTTT
-	TRBV6-1	TRBJ1-5	15	many	CASSEKDRFNQPQHF	TGTGCCAGCAGTGAAAAGGACAGATTTAATCAGCCCCAGCATTTT
-	TRBV20-1	TRBJ2-7	8	many	CSANEQYF	TGCAGTGCTAACGAGCAGTACTTC
-	TRBV6-1	TRBJ1-6	15	many	CATSFQGFYNSPLHF	TGTGCCACGAGCTTCCAGGGTTTCTATAATTCACCCCTCCACTTT
-	TRBV28	TRBJ1-5	14	many	CASSLQIGNQPQHF	TGTGCCAGCAGTTTACAGATTGGCAATCAGCCCCAGCATTTT
TRBD1	TRBV7-9	TRBJ2-5	16	many	CASSLLGDRIEETQYF	TGTGCCAGCAGCTTACTGGGGGACAGGATTGAAGAGACCCAGTACTTC
TRBD1	TRBV2	TRBJ1-1	14	few	CASTPTGTNTEAFF	TGTGCCAGCACACCGACAGGGACAAACACTGAAGCTTTCTTT
-	TRBV30	TRBJ2-5	14	-	CAWRSLGPGETQYF	TGTGCCTGGAGATCCCTTGGGCCGGGAGAGACTCAGTACTTC
-	TRBV10-3	TRBJ1-1	12	few	CAISESGEGAFF	TGTGCCATCAGTGAGTCCGGGGAGGGAGCTTTCTTT
TRBD1	TRBV6-5	TRBJ1-6	14	many	CASSPRDRASPLHF	TGTGCCAGCAGCCCCCGGGACAGGGCTTCACCCCTCCACTTT
-	TRBV28	TRBJ1-5	16	many	CASSYRTGMSNQPQHF	TGTGCCAGCAGCTACCGCACCGGGATGAGCAATCAGCCCCAGCATTTT
-	TRBV30	TRBJ2-7	14	many	CAWRSRRPSYEQYF	TGTGCCTGGAGATCTCGCAGGCCGTCCTACGAGCAGTACTTC
-	TRBV7-2	TRBJ1-2	15	many	CASSLVGGGYYGYTF	TGTGCCAGCAGCTTAGTGGGAGGGGGGTACTATGGCTACACCTTC
-	TRBV28	TRBJ1-6	15	few	CASSLQGGYNSPLHF	TGTGCCAGCAGTTTGCAGGGAGGCTATAATTCACCCCTCCACTTT
-	TRBV7-6	TRBJ1-1	17	many	CASSLTGTGTGDTEAFF	TGTGCCAGCAGCTTAACGGGGACGGGGACGGGAGACACTGAAGCTTTCTTT
-	TRBV4-2	TRBJ2-5	14	many	CASSRTAYRETQYF	TGTGCCAGCAGCCGAACTGCCTATAGGGAGACCCAGTACTTC